These 32 T cell receptor beta chains originate from one sample sequenced in a study of T cell changes during pregnancy in multiple sclerosis. The assay was immunoSEQ multiplex PCR, and TCRdb's table has in-frame clones only and misses some. The sample shows roughly 34,000 clones, roughly 88% of them seen only once. Source: peripheral blood, taken in the second trimester of pregnancy. All receptors derive from a female donor in good health, enrolled as a control in a pregnancy study.

V usage is TRBV7-6 and J usage is TRBJ2-7, with a weak D call TRBD1 (6 bases). Germline V gene lookup returns CDR1 SGHVS and CDR2 FNYEAQ. The CDR3 sequence is 14 residues long. V lost 5 bases to trimming and J lost 4 bases, with 15 bases between them. DNA for the CDR3: TGTGCCAGCAGCCGTCGGCAGGGGAGTTACGAGCAGTACTTC. Encoded protein: CASSRRQGSYEQYF.

The chain joins TRBV12-5 to TRBJ1-4; D is undetermined. The CDR3 is 12 amino acids. The V end lost 6 bases, the J end lost 7 bases, and 9 bases lay between the germline ends. Germline V gene lookup returns CDR1 LGHNT and CDR2 FRNRAP. Here the CDR3 reads CASGPSSEKLFF. CDR3 coding DNA: TGTGCTAGTGGCCCCTCTTCTGAAAAACTGTTTTTT.

On this clone itself: The sample has other DNA sequences that encode this CDR3 too. V gene TRBV6-1 combines with J gene TRBJ2-5; TRBD2 agrees at 12 bases. V shed 2 bases, J shed 2 bases, and the junction held 0 bases outside the gene matches. Germline assignment: CDR1 MNHNS and CDR2 SASEGT. The CDR3 is 15 residues long. DNA of the CDR3: TGTGCCAGCAGTGAACTAGCGGGAGGGCAAGAGACCCAGTACTTC. The encoded protein is CASSELAGGQETQYF.

In its sample, this clone was seen a few times. The chain's CDR3 is CASSVEGSSEKLFF. The CDR3 DNA reads as TGTGCCAGCAGCGTAGAAGGGAGTAGTGAAAAACTGTTTTTT. The V call is TRBV9, the J call TRBJ1-4, with unresolved D. Germline lookup yields CDR1 SGDLS and CDR2 YYNGEE. The CDR3 totals 14 residues. Trimming cost V 0 bases and J 7 bases, with 10 bases left between them.

This chain connects TRBV5-4 to TRBJ2-2, with TRBD2 matching over 9 bases. This CDR3 spans 15 amino acids. With V trimmed by 2 bases and J by 6 bases, 5 bases remained unmatched. The germline CDR1 and CDR2 sequences are SGHNT and YYREEE (reference sequence). CDR3 sequence (DNA): TGTGCCAGCAGCTTTAGCGGGAGTATGTCCGGGGAGCTGTTTTTT. This sequence encodes CASSFSGSMSGELFF.

V and J are TRBV4-2 and TRBJ2-4, with 7 bases matching TRBD1. Germline CDR1 LGHNA, CDR2 YNFKEQ. V shed 3 bases, J shed 0 bases, and the junction held 5 bases outside the gene matches. The CDR3 totals 16 residues. The CDR3 sequence: CASSHSNRGAKNIQYF. In nucleotides, the CDR3 is TGTGCCAGCAGCCACTCAAACAGGGGAGCCAAAAACATTCAGTACTTC.

The chain employs TRBV5-8 and TRBJ1-1, with 8 bases aligning to TRBD1. V lost 4 bases to trimming and J lost 3 bases; unmatched junction nucleotides: 5. The CDR3 runs to 14 residues. From germline, CDR1 is SGHTS and CDR2 YDEGEE. CDR3 in amino acids: CASSTTGADTEAFF. The CDR3 DNA sequence: TGTGCCAGCAGCACGACAGGGGCGGACACTGAAGCTTTCTTT.

The chain uses TRBV11-3 and TRBJ2-1; 10 bases agree with TRBD2. This CDR3 is built from 15 residues. Germline lookup yields CDR1 SGHNT and CDR2 YENEEA. V was clipped by 5 bases and J by 6 bases; unmatched bases: 7. The CDR3 region has the DNA TGTGCCAGCAGCCCAGGGGCTAGCGGGGGCAATGAGCAGTTCTTC. This codes for CASSPGASGGNEQFF.

CDR3 in DNA: TGCGCCAGCAGCCAAGATAGGGGAAGCCGCGGCTACACCTTC. This codes for CASSQDRGSRGYTF. This chain links TRBV4-3 with TRBJ1-2, with D perhaps matching TRBD1 (5 bases). Germline V gene sequence: CDR1 LGHNA, CDR2 YSLEER. The CDR3 has 14 residues. V was pared by 0 bases and J by 8 bases, with 13 bases between.

The chain recombines TRBV30 with TRBJ1-1; a weak D match, TRBD1 (6 bases). The CDR3 runs to 14 residues. Trimming cost V 3 bases and J 4 bases, with 15 bases left between them. Looked up from germline, CDR1 is GTSNPN and CDR2 is SVGIG (reference sequence). The CDR3 reads CAWRSGIGGTEAFF. The DNA for the CDR3 is TGTGCCTGGAGATCGGGGATAGGGGGCACTGAAGCTTTCTTT.

This chain links TRBV7-3 with TRBJ2-5; 8 nucleotides match TRBD2. Germline CDR1 reads SGHTA; CDR2 reads FQGTGA. The trim removed 5 bases at V and 4 bases at J, leaving 9 bases unmatched. This CDR3 spans 15 amino acids. CDR3 coding DNA: TGTGCCAGCAGCCAGTATCCGGGGGGGGGAGAGACCCAGTACTTC. It yields the protein CASSQYPGGGETQYF.

The genes are TRBV28 and TRBJ2-1, with 7 bases aligning to TRBD2. Germline-derived CDR1 and CDR2 are MDHEN and SYDVKM. V shed 3 bases, J shed 6 bases, and the junction held 11 bases outside the gene matches. The CDR3 runs to 16 residues. Here the CDR3 DNA reads TGTGCCAGCAGTTTGGGGGAGAGACTAGCCGGCAATGAGCAGTTCTTC. Amino acid sequence: CASSLGERLAGNEQFF.

This chain uses TRBV19 with TRBJ1-1; D is unclear. The CDR3 spans 16 residues. Trimming cost V 5 bases and J 3 bases, with 19 bases left between them. Per germline, CDR1 LNHDA and CDR2 SQIVND (reference sequence). The CDR3 DNA follows: TGTGCCAGTAGTCCCCGGGAGGGCAAGGGTTACACTGAAGCTTTCTTT. Its translation is CASSPREGKGYTEAFF.

The chain carries TRBV27 and TRBJ2-1; 9 nucleotides agree with TRBD2. J was trimmed by 4 bases and V by 2 bases; bases with no gene match: 0. The CDR3 length is 14 residues. Germline loops: CDR1 MNHEY, CDR2 SMNVEV (reference sequence). The CDR3 reads CASSLAGGYNEQFF. CDR3 in DNA: TGTGCCAGCAGTTTAGCGGGGGGGTACAATGAGCAGTTCTTC.

The J gene is TRBJ1-1, the V gene TRBV11-2; a possible D gene is TRBD1 (6 bases). The CDR3 has 15 residues. Germline assignment: CDR1 SGHAT and CDR2 FQNNGV. V gave up 5 bases and J gave up 2 bases, with 15 bases separating them. The CDR3 spells CASSPWDTPNTEAFF. For the CDR3, the DNA is TGTGCCAGCAGCCCGTGGGACACCCCCAACACTGAAGCTTTCTTT.

J is TRBJ1-6 and V is TRBV5-1, with a possible D match to TRBD1 (6 bases). Germline lookup yields CDR1 SGHRS and CDR2 YFSETQ. The CDR3 loop spans 17 amino acids. V lost 0 bases, J lost 5 bases, and 15 bases lay in between. CDR3 protein: CASSLAAGASHNSPLHF. As DNA, the CDR3 is TGCGCCAGCAGCTTGGCCGCAGGGGCCTCTCATAATTCACCCCTCCACTTT.

V is TRBV13 and J is TRBJ1-2; TRBD1 agrees at 8 bases. There are 15 residues in the CDR3. The V gene's germline CDR1 is PRHDT and CDR2 FYEKMQ (reference sequence). V shed 2 bases and J 5 bases; nucleotides not matched to a gene: 7. CDR3 residues: CASSLRSGGEYGYTF. The CDR3 DNA reads TGTGCCAGCAGCTTAAGGTCAGGGGGCGAGTATGGCTACACCTTC.

The V call is TRBV29-1, the J call TRBJ2-1; D not certain. The CDR3 covers 11 residues. Germline CDR1 and CDR2: SQVTM and ANQGSEA. Trimming removed 4 bases at V and 7 bases at J, with 8 bases between. The CDR3 DNA is TGCAGCGTTGTCGAGAGGAATGAGCAGTTCTTC. Translating it yields CSVVERNEQFF.

CDR3 protein: CASSPPTDGNSPLHF. Here the CDR3 DNA reads TGTGCCAGCAGTCCCCCAACAGACGGCAATTCACCCCTCCACTTT. The chain joins TRBV28 to TRBJ1-6; D is uncertain. The ends were cut back, 5 bases at V and 7 bases at J, with 15 bases in the middle. This CDR3 spans 15 amino acids. The germline V gene encodes CDR1 MDHEN and CDR2 SYDVKM.

The chain combines TRBV5-4 with TRBJ2-3; weak D call: TRBD2 (7 bases). V was pared by 1 base and J by 9 bases, with 21 bases between. The CDR3 contains 16 residues. Germline V gene lookup returns CDR1 SGHNT and CDR2 YYREEE (reference sequence). The CDR3 DNA reads as TGTGCCAGCAGCTTGAGACGCGGGGGCCCCTCCGGGACGCAGTATTTT. Translation gives CASSLRRGGPSGTQYF.

The rearrangement uses TRBV12-5 and TRBJ1-2; maybe TRBD1 (5 bases). Germline-derived CDR1 and CDR2 are LGHNT and FRNRAP. The CDR3 totals 15 residues. The V and J ends lost 5 bases and 4 bases respectively, with 17 bases between them. The DNA for the CDR3 is TGTGCTAGTGGTGATGAGGGGCAGGGACTCTATGGCTACACCTTC. Its translation is CASGDEGQGLYGYTF.

This clone was seen a handful of times. The chain employs TRBV30 and TRBJ1-1, with TRBD1 as a possible D gene (6 bases). Germline assignment: CDR1 GTSNPN and CDR2 SVGIG (reference sequence). The germline V and J ends were trimmed by 4 bases and 6 bases, with 18 bases remaining between them. CDR3 length equals 14 residues. CDR3 sequence: CAWKILGQNPEAFF. The CDR3, as DNA: TGTGCCTGGAAAATTCTTGGACAGAATCCTGAAGCTTTCTTT.

V usage is TRBV18 and J usage is TRBJ1-1; TRBD1 might be the D (6 bases). The germline V gene has CDR1 KGHSH and CDR2 LQKENI. There are 13 residues in the CDR3. The V end was cut by 6 bases, the J end by 1 base, with 9 bases between. In DNA form, the CDR3 reads TGTGCCAGCTCCCTAGGGGGGAACACTGAAGCTTTCTTT. Its translation is CASSLGGNTEAFF.

This chain uses TRBV10-3 with TRBJ2-7; 8 nucleotides line up with TRBD2. The V gene's germline CDR1 is ENHRY and CDR2 SYGVKD. This CDR3 spans 15 amino acids. The V gene end was trimmed by 4 bases and the J gene end by 3 bases; junction bases not matched to a gene: 8. The CDR3 loop is CAISAPAGVIYEQYF. The CDR3 DNA is TGTGCCATCAGTGCCCCAGCGGGAGTAATCTACGAGCAGTACTTC.

The chain has TRBV12-5 and TRBJ2-2, with a possible D match to TRBD1 (5 bases). The CDR3 extends over 15 amino acids. The V and J ends lost 2 bases and 0 bases respectively, with 7 bases between them. Germline V lookup: CDR1 LGHNT, CDR2 FRNRAP. In DNA, the CDR3 is TGTGCTAGTGGTTTGTCAGGGCCGAACACCGGGGAGCTGTTTTTT. Translating it yields CASGLSGPNTGELFF.

The gene calls are TRBV9 and TRBJ2-3; 9 bases agree with TRBD2. The length of the CDR3 is 17 residues. CDR1 and CDR2 from the germline V gene are SGDLS and YYNGEE. V dropped 1 base and J dropped 2; count of bases not matched to a gene: 8. The DNA of the CDR3 is TGTGCCAGCAGCGTACGCGTAATAGCGGGAGACACAGATACGCAGTATTTT. As protein: CASSVRVIAGDTDTQYF.

The chain has TRBV4-3 and TRBJ1-1; perhaps TRBD1 as D (5 bases). Deletions cut 3 bases from V and 1 base from J, with 18 bases between. The germline CDR1 and CDR2 sequences are LGHNA and YSLEER. The CDR3 consists of 17 residues. The CDR3 region has the DNA TGCGCCAGCAGCCAGAATGTGGGCCGGAGGGGGAACACTGAAGCTTTCTTT. This encodes CASSQNVGRRGNTEAFF.

The chain combines TRBV13 with TRBJ2-7, with D perhaps matching TRBD1 (5 bases). V lost 5 bases and J 5 bases, leaving 22 bases between the germline ends. This CDR3 spans 16 amino acids. Germline V CDR1 and CDR2: PRHDT, FYEKMQ (reference sequence). The CDR3 region has the DNA TGTGCCAGCAGCACAGGTACCGTCGGACACACCAACGAGCAGTACTTC. This translates into CASSTGTVGHTNEQYF.

For the CDR3, the DNA is TGCGCCAGCAGCTTGGCGCAGGGGGCGTTGGATACGCAGTATTTT. The encoded protein is CASSLAQGALDTQYF. The chain is built from TRBV5-1 and TRBJ2-3, with 8 bases matching TRBD1. The CDR3 is 15 residues long. CDR1 is SGHRS, CDR2 YFSETQ, per germline. Trimming took 0 bases from V and 6 from J; bases not matched to a gene: 6.

The chain combines TRBV7-6 with TRBJ1-1, with 8 bases fitting TRBD1. From germline, CDR1 is SGHVS and CDR2 FNYEAQ. Unmatched junction bases numbered 11, after V lost 5 bases and J lost 6 bases. This CDR3 has 15 residues. CDR3 region: CASSVRQGRWAEAFF. CDR3 sequence (DNA): TGTGCCAGCAGCGTACGACAGGGGAGGTGGGCTGAAGCTTTCTTT.

This chain connects TRBV30 to TRBJ1-4; 7 positions agree with TRBD1. The V and J ends lost 2 bases and 8 bases, in that order; junction bases with no gene match: 8. CDR3 size: 14 residues. Germline CDR1 reads GTSNPN; CDR2 reads SVGIG (reference sequence). The CDR3 loop is CAWSRDSSFEKLFF. The CDR3 region has the DNA TGTGCCTGGAGTCGGGACAGTTCTTTCGAAAAACTGTTTTTT.

V and J are TRBV11-1 and TRBJ1-1, with a weak D call TRBD1 (6 bases). Trimming cost V 2 bases and J 1 base, with 14 bases left between them. CDR1 is SGHAT and CDR2 is FQDESV in the germline V gene (reference sequence). This CDR3 is built from 16 residues. Here the CDR3 DNA reads TGTGCCAGCAGCTTATGGAAACAGGGTAAGAACACTGAAGCTTTCTTT. The encoded protein is CASSLWKQGKNTEAFF.